This TCR beta chain originates from a study of blood T cell repertoires in COVID-19. This clone occurred many times. The method was immunoSEQ multiplex PCR; TCRdb's version includes in-frame clones alone and lacks a portion of them. The sample lists nearly 90,000 clones, 72% seen once, with under 15% in the top ten. The TCR originated in a woman of 80 years or more with acute or convalescent COVID-19. The material sequenced was peripheral blood.

CDR3 DNA: TGTGCCAGCAGCCCCTTTCCGGGACTAGCGGGTCACGAGACCCAGTACTTC. Protein: CASSPFPGLAGHETQYF. This chain uses TRBV2 with TRBJ2-5; 12 nucleotides agree with TRBD2. The germline CDR1 and CDR2 sequences are SNHLY and FYNNEI. This CDR3 contains 17 residues. Trimming at V came to 6 bases and at J to 5 bases, leaving 13 bases not matched to a gene.